This entry is about one T cell receptor beta chain. This specimen comes from a study of T cells after yellow fever vaccination. Each CDR3 protein gets one entry after TCRdb re-called the 5' RACE reads with MiXCR. The sample has about 220,000 distinct CDR3 sequences, around 6.7% seen once. The germline V gene has CDR1 SQVTM and CDR2 ANQGSEA. The ends lost 6 bases at V and 0 bases at J; junction bases unmatched: 11. The CDR3 consists of 16 residues. The source was CD4+ T cells sorted from PBMCs, collected on the day of the yellow fever booster vaccination. The chain joins TRBV29-1 to TRBJ2-5; 9 positions match TRBD2. The sequence derives from a man aged 25 to 45 who received the YFV17D yellow fever vaccine. The CDR3 protein is CSVRGWLAGDQETQYF. The CDR3, as DNA: TGCAGCGTCAGGGGTTGGTTAGCGGGGGACCAAGAGACCCAGTACTTC.